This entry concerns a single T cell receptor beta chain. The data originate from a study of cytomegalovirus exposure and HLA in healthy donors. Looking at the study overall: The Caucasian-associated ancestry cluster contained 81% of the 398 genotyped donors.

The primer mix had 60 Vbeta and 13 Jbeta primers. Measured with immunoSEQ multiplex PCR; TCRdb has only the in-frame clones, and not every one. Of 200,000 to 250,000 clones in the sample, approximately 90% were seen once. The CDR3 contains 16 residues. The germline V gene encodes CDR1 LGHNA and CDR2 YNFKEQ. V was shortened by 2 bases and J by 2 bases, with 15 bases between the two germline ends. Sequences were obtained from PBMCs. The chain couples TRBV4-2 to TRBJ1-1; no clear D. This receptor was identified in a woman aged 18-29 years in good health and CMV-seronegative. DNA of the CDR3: TGTGCCAGCAGCCAATACTTAGTTGGTCCCAACACTGAAGCTTTCTTT. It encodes CASSQYLVGPNTEAFF.